This note documents a single T cell receptor beta chain sequence. The antigen it recognizes is unknown. The input lacks base qualities; no much larger clone sits a single base away. These data come from a study of blood T cell repertoires in COVID-19 (dated by TCRdb to about 2020). With regard to the full study: Collaborator samples came from the United States, Italy and Spain and covered acute and convalescent phases of COVID-19. The material from the prospective study consisted of cDNA or gDNA derived from T cells, B-cell-depleted T cells, or PBMCs. Subjects who had been exposed to COVID-19, were actively infected with it, or had recovered from it provided the deeply sampled blood TCRbeta repertoires that made up the dataset. The repertoires were released in a freely available public database meant as a resource for research on the immune response to SARS-CoV-2. Samples were obtained from the ongoing ImmuneRACE study (first 160 participants) and from about 1,300 subjects provided by 6 global collaborators. The sample metadata nearly always contained a de-identified subject ID, COVID-19 status, age in years and sex. Where available, HLA class I and class II types were obtained from metadata supplied by the sample provider rather than from assay-based typing. What the study reported, not specific to this receptor: Clinical and demographic metadata were provided uncurated, with the amount varying by source and participant.

TCRbeta CDR3 regions were amplified from genomic DNA by means of the immunoSEQ Assay, a bias-controlled multiplex PCR. In the paper's pipeline: The number of nucleated cells in each sample was estimated from the amplification of reference gene primers within the assay. Sequence reads were collapsed and filtered to measure the absolute abundance of every unique TCRbeta CDR3 rearrangement. Productive Simpson clonality was computed per sample as the square root of Simpson's diversity index over productive rearrangements. TCRdb obtained this table from immuneACCESS and retained in-frame rearrangements with V and J assigned. These tables miss some clones; where compared with another copy, unresolved V genes account for less than half of the shortfall, and the remainder is unexplained. That table supplies the V and J calls and clone size; D and trimming were determined from the DNA. The sample contains around 200,000 clones, 65% to 85% of them found a single time. The top ten clones comprise about 10% of the sample.

V lost 1 base and J lost 4 bases, and the count of bases not matched to a germline gene is 3. The CDR3, cysteine through phenylalanine, is 13 amino acids long. The retained sequence is limited to the CDR3, 39 bases, with the frame set at the first base. CDR1 and CDR2, per the germline V gene (reference sequence), are GTSNPN and SVGIG. The collaborating institutions used their own protocols to collect whole blood in K2EDTA tubes. Collaborator samples were shipped for TCRbeta analysis as frozen whole blood, isolated PBMCs, or DNA extracted from either sample type. The specimen was peripheral blood. This sequence was found in a woman of 80 years or more with acute or convalescent COVID-19. This receptor chain uses TRBV30 and TRBJ1-1; TRBD1 agrees with 7 junctional bases. The nucleotide sequence is given as TGTGCCTGGAGTGGGCAGGGGGTCACTGAAGCTTTCTTT. It encodes CAWSGQGVTEAFF.